The 22 T cell receptor beta chains reported below all come from one sample, sequenced in a study of OX40 agonist ivuxolimab in advanced cancers. The protocol was immunoSEQ multiplex PCR, while the TCRdb copy is restricted to in-frame clones and leaves out a portion. Counted here are about 27,000 clones, about 87% occurring once; the ten biggest clones make up approximately 20%. Sequencing was performed on CD4+ or CD8+ T cells sorted from blood, taken in a trial of the OX40 agonist ivuxolimab. These receptors all come from an adult with an advanced solid tumor such as melanoma, head and neck, liver or kidney cancer.

The V gene is TRBV4-3, the J gene TRBJ1-1; D gene ambiguous. Trimming took 0 bases from V and 1 from J, leaving 9 bases between them. Looked up from germline, CDR1 is LGHNA and CDR2 is YSLEER. The CDR3 loop spans 15 amino acids. CDR3 sequence reads: CASSQEDRANTEAFF. CDR3 bases: TGCGCCAGCAGCCAAGAAGACCGGGCGAACACTGAAGCTTTCTTT.

The chain joins TRBV11-2 to TRBJ2-5; D ambiguous. The CDR3 is 11 residues long. V gave up 4 bases and J gave up 5 bases, with 5 bases separating them. CDR1 is SGHAT and CDR2 is FQNNGV in the germline V gene. The CDR3 sequence is CASSSPETQYF. CDR3 DNA: TGTGCCAGCAGCTCCCCCGAGACCCAGTACTTC.

The V call is TRBV19, the J call TRBJ1-2, with D unresolved. This CDR3 is built from 17 residues. Germline CDR1 is LNHDA and CDR2 is SQIVND (reference sequence). The V end was cut by 3 bases, the J end by 2 bases, with 19 bases between. The CDR3 DNA reads TGTGCCAGTAGTATTATCGGGGTTGGCGAAACCAACTATGGCTACACCTTC. Protein product: CASSIIGVGETNYGYTF.

V is TRBV2 and J is TRBJ2-5; D gene unclear. The CDR3 has 11 amino acids. From germline, CDR1 is SNHLY and CDR2 FYNNEI. Deletions cut 1 base from V and 4 bases from J, with 1 base between. The CDR3 here is CASSEGETQYF. The CDR3 DNA sequence: TGTGCCAGCAGTGAAGGAGAGACCCAGTACTTC.

The V call is TRBV5-4, the J call TRBJ2-1; D unclear. The CDR3 has 15 residues. Germline CDR1 SGHNT, CDR2 YYREEE (reference sequence). Trimming took 0 bases from V and 0 from J, leaving 7 bases between them. CDR3 nucleotides: TGTGCCAGCAGCTTGGTAAGGAGCTCCTACAATGAGCAGTTCTTC. As protein: CASSLVRSSYNEQFF.

V usage is TRBV10-3 and J usage is TRBJ2-2, with D perhaps TRBD2 (6 bases). From germline, CDR1 is ENHRY and CDR2 SYGVKD. V was shortened by 7 bases and J by 2 bases, with 11 bases between the two germline ends. This CDR3 contains 14 residues. The CDR3 reads CAIIGRENTGELFF. In DNA, the CDR3 is TGTGCCATCATCGGGCGGGAAAACACCGGGGAGCTGTTTTTT.

The CDR3 region is CASSFGQGNTEAFF. Here the CDR3 DNA reads TGCGCCAGCAGCTTCGGACAGGGGAACACTGAAGCTTTCTTT. The J gene is TRBJ1-1, the V gene TRBV4-1; 8 nucleotides line up with TRBD1. With V trimmed by 5 bases and J by 1 base, 3 bases remained unmatched. The CDR3 runs 14 residues. Germline values: CDR1 MGHRA, CDR2 YSYEKL.

The chain carries TRBV11-2 and TRBJ2-7; D uncertain. The length of the CDR3 is 15 residues. Germline lookup yields CDR1 SGHAT and CDR2 FQNNGV. The V and J ends lost 3 bases and 2 bases respectively, with 14 bases between them. CDR3 coding DNA: TGTGCCAGCAGCTTTGGTGCAAGGCTAACCTACGAGCAGTACTTC. This codes for CASSFGARLTYEQYF. Together with reference TRBV11-2 and TRBJ2-7, the CDR3 gives the full variable domain: EAGVAQSPRYKIIEKRQSVAFWCNPISGHATLYWYQQILGQGPKLLIQFQNNGVVDDSQLPKDRFSAERLKGVDSTLKIQPAKLEDSAVYLCASSFGARLTYEQYFGPGTRLTVT.

The rearrangement links TRBV5-4 to TRBJ1-2; a weak D match, TRBD1 (5 bases). Trimming pared 3 bases from V and 6 bases from J, leaving 18 bases between. The CDR3 is 15 residues long. CDR1 is SGHNT and CDR2 is YYREEE in the germline V gene (reference sequence). Here the CDR3 reads CASSYPGGGLDGYTF. The CDR3 DNA sequence: TGTGCCAGCAGCTACCCCGGGGGAGGGTTGGATGGCTACACCTTC.

V gene TRBV4-2 combines with J gene TRBJ2-3; 12 bases match TRBD2. The CDR3 extends over 19 amino acids. V trimming: 4 bases; J trimming: 4 bases; junction bases outside the gene matches: 15. Germline CDR1 reads LGHNA; CDR2 reads YNFKEQ. CDR3 in DNA: TGTGCCAGCAGCCCCCTAGCGGGGGGGGGAAAGGGTAACGCAGATACGCAGTATTTT. Translation gives CASSPLAGGGKGNADTQYF.

A single count supports this clone. The chain combines TRBV27 with TRBJ2-1; no definite D call. In germline, CDR1 is MNHEY, CDR2 SMNVEV (reference sequence). The CDR3 extends over 12 amino acids. The V and J ends lost 2 bases and 8 bases respectively, with 7 bases between them. CDR3 nucleotide sequence: TGTGCCAGCAGTTTAGTTGGCCATGAGCAGTTCTTC. Translated: CASSLVGHEQFF.

V is TRBV7-9 and J is TRBJ2-5, with D uncertain. Looked up from germline, CDR1 is SEHNR and CDR2 is FQNEAQ (reference sequence). This CDR3 is built from 13 residues. V was clipped by 5 bases and J by 3 bases, with 10 bases between them. The CDR3 spells CASSRVVEETQYF. The CDR3 DNA reads TGTGCCAGCAGCCGAGTCGTGGAAGAGACCCAGTACTTC.

The count of this clone is one. The junction does not match germline at one end; this may be a read error. J is TRBJ2-1 and V is TRBV7-8; D might be TRBD2 (6 bases). The CDR3 loop spans 17 amino acids. CDR1 and CDR2 from the germline V gene are SGHVS and FQNEAQ. For the CDR3, the DNA is TGTGCCAGCAGCTTCGCCGTGGGACTGCCATTGTACAGTGAGCAGTTCTTC. Translating gives CASSFAVGLPLYSEQFF.

A single count supports this clone. The chain has TRBV10-3 and TRBJ1-2; 8 bases are a match to TRBD1. Germline V gene data show CDR1 as ENHRY and CDR2 as SYGVKD. This CDR3 has 16 amino acids. Trimming cost V 2 bases and J 3 bases; bases outside gene matches: 8. The CDR3 reads CAISEPRTGLDYGYTF. CDR3 bases: TGTGCCATCAGTGAGCCCAGGACAGGGTTGGACTATGGCTACACCTTC.

CDR3 residues: CASSSRDTEPETQYF. The CDR3 DNA reads as TGCGCCAGCAGCTCTCGGGACACCGAGCCGGAGACCCAGTACTTC. The V call is TRBV5-1, the J call TRBJ2-5, with a possible D match to TRBD1 (6 bases). The CDR3 loop spans 15 amino acids. The V gene lost 3 bases and the J gene lost 5 bases, with 17 bases spanning the gap. Germline CDR1 is SGHRS and CDR2 is YFSETQ. The whole variable domain, filled in from reference TRBV5-1 and TRBJ2-5, reads KAGVTQTPRYLIKTRGQQVTLSCSPISGHRSVSWYQQTPGQGLQFLFEYFSETQRNKGNFPGRFSGRQFSNSRSEMNVSTLELGDSALYLCASSSRDTEPETQYFGPGTRLLVL.

This chain connects TRBV6-5 to TRBJ2-1, with D perhaps TRBD1 or TRBD2 (5 bases each). Germline V gene lookup returns CDR1 MNHEY and CDR2 SVGAGI. V shed 3 bases and J shed 7 bases, with 13 bases lying between them. CDR3 size: 14 residues. The CDR3 sequence is CASSYVGVVNEQFF. DNA for the CDR3: TGTGCCAGCAGTTATGTGGGGGTAGTAAATGAGCAGTTCTTC.

The gene calls are TRBV6-5 and TRBJ2-6, with D uncertain. The CDR3 sequence is 15 residues long. V lost 6 bases, J lost 2 bases, and 11 bases lay in between. Germline CDR1 reads MNHEY; CDR2 reads SVGAGI. Here the CDR3 reads CASSYVSAGANVLTF. The CDR3 coding sequence is TGTGCCAGCAGCTACGTTTCCGCTGGGGCCAACGTCCTGACTTTC.

This clone is termed medium-sized (0.01 to 0.1%). The rearrangement joins TRBV6-6 to TRBJ1-5; D gene unclear. The germline V gene has CDR1 MNHNY and CDR2 SVGAGI (reference sequence). The CDR3 consists of 11 residues. V was shortened by 2 bases and J by 8 bases, with 4 bases between the two germline ends. CDR3 residues: CASSYGEPQHF. CDR3 nucleotides: TGTGCCAGCAGTTACGGGGAGCCCCAGCATTTT.

In DNA form, the CDR3 reads TGTGCCAGCAGTGAATTAGGCAGCTACAATGAGCAGTTCTTC. Its protein product is CASSELGSYNEQFF. The chain is built from TRBV25-1 and TRBJ2-1; D is ambiguous. In germline, CDR1 is MGHDK, CDR2 SYGVNS. V was clipped by 1 base and J by 3 bases, with 7 bases between them. This CDR3 contains 14 residues.

V gene TRBV2 combines with J gene TRBJ2-3; possibly TRBD2 for D (6 bases). In germline, CDR1 is SNHLY, CDR2 FYNNEI. The V and J ends lost 10 bases and 4 bases respectively, with 18 bases between them. The CDR3 runs to 14 residues. Here the CDR3 reads CATIPAGMADTQYF. In DNA, the CDR3 is TGTGCCACCATACCCGCGGGGATGGCAGATACGCAGTATTTT.

As regards this clone: The same CDR3 arises from other DNA sequences in this sample as well. The chain joins TRBV7-9 to TRBJ1-4, with 8 nucleotides matching TRBD1. Germline CDR1 reads SEHNR; CDR2 reads FQNEAQ (reference sequence). After removal of 4 bases from V and 8 bases from J, the junction contained 6 bases not matched to a gene. The CDR3 covers 14 residues. The CDR3 DNA follows: TGTGCCAGCAGCTACGGGACAGGTACCGAAAAACTGTTTTTT. As protein: CASSYGTGTEKLFF.

This chain links TRBV28 with TRBJ2-7; 11 nucleotides agree with TRBD2. The trim removed 5 bases at V and 0 bases at J, leaving 3 bases unmatched. The germline V gene has CDR1 MDHEN and CDR2 SYDVKM. This CDR3 spans 15 amino acids. This CDR3 reads CASSGGLADSYEQYF. The DNA for the CDR3 is TGTGCCAGCAGTGGGGGACTAGCGGACTCCTACGAGCAGTACTTC.